These 24 T cell receptor beta chains came from one sample sequenced in a study of T cell responses to AZD1222 COVID-19 vaccine. Assay used: immunoSEQ multiplex PCR; TCRdb lists only in-frame clones, some missing. The sample holds more than 50,000 clones, roughly 87% seen once. Specimen: peripheral blood, collected 28 days after the second AZD1222 dose. The receptors were gathered from an adult who received the AZD1222 COVID-19 vaccine.

This chain links TRBV29-1 with TRBJ2-5, with no clear D. The V end lost 5 bases, the J end lost 5 bases, and 12 bases lay between the germline ends. Per the germline V gene, CDR1 is SQVTM and CDR2 is ANQGSEA. The CDR3 is made up of 12 amino acids. The CDR3 nucleotides are TGCAGCGTTCGGTCTTCGGAGGAGACCCAGTACTTC. This sequence encodes CSVRSSEETQYF.

The V gene is TRBV5-5, the J gene TRBJ2-1; 8 nucleotides line up with TRBD2. With V trimmed by 0 bases and J by 8 bases, 7 bases remained unmatched. There are 15 residues in the CDR3. Germline assignment: CDR1 SGHKS and CDR2 YYEKEE (reference sequence). The CDR3 protein is CASSLAAGRGDEQFF. Here the CDR3 DNA reads TGTGCCAGCAGCTTGGCGGCCGGGAGGGGGGATGAGCAGTTCTTC.

This sequence joins TRBV10-1 and TRBJ1-6; TRBD1 is a possible D gene (5 bases). The CDR3 sequence is 13 residues long. Germline V lookup: CDR1 WNHNN, CDR2 SYGVQD (reference sequence). Trimming left V 3 bases short and J 7 bases short, with 7 bases between. CDR3 amino acids: CASSEDSNSPLHF. The CDR3 DNA reads as TGCGCCAGCAGTGAAGACAGCAATTCACCCCTCCACTTT.

The chain joins TRBV27 to TRBJ2-2; D remains ambiguous. V lost 2 bases to trimming and J lost 4 bases, with 11 bases between them. This CDR3 is 15 amino acids long. Germline V lookup: CDR1 MNHEY, CDR2 SMNVEV (reference sequence). CDR3 nucleotides: TGTGCCAGCAGTTTAAAGGTTCGCGGCACCGGGGAGCTGTTTTTT. It encodes CASSLKVRGTGELFF.

The rearrangement joins TRBV5-1 to TRBJ2-3; tentatively, D is TRBD1 (5 bases). The V end was cut by 0 bases, the J end by 2 bases, with 13 bases between. The germline CDR1 and CDR2 sequences are SGHRS and YFSETQ. The CDR3 runs to 16 residues. Here the CDR3 DNA reads TGCGCCAGCAGCTTGGCCTCACAGGTTATCACAGATACGCAGTATTTT. It is translated as CASSLASQVITDTQYF.

This chain links TRBV5-5 with TRBJ2-7, with 8 positions matching TRBD1. V shed 4 bases and J 3 bases; nucleotides not matched to a gene: 9. The CDR3 spans 15 residues. Per the germline V gene, CDR1 is SGHKS and CDR2 is YYEKEE (reference sequence). CDR3 sequence (DNA): TGTGCCAGCAGCCGTGGGGGGACAGGCCTCTACGAGCAGTACTTC. Protein product: CASSRGGTGLYEQYF.

The CDR3 reads CASSVEGQSQETQYF. The CDR3 region has the DNA TGTGCCAGCAGCGTAGAGGGACAGAGCCAAGAGACCCAGTACTTC. The chain carries TRBV9 and TRBJ2-5; the match to TRBD1 covers 7 bases. The germline CDR1 and CDR2 sequences are SGDLS and YYNGEE. Trimming at V came to 0 bases and at J to 1 base, leaving 3 bases not matched to a gene. The CDR3 is 15 residues long.

The CDR3 loop reads CASSPQAVNTEAFF. CDR3 in DNA: TGTGCCAGCAGCCCCCAGGCGGTGAACACTGAAGCTTTCTTT. The rearrangement joins TRBV9 to TRBJ1-1; D is ambiguous. CDR1 and CDR2 from the germline V gene are SGDLS and YYNGEE. V lost 4 bases to trimming and J lost 0 bases, with 10 bases between them. The CDR3 sequence is 14 residues long.

In its sample, this clone was seen a few times. The chain links TRBV4-2 to TRBJ1-4; D gene uncertain. Germline values: CDR1 LGHNA, CDR2 YNFKEQ. The CDR3 has 18 amino acids. Between the trimmed V and J ends, which lost 0 bases and 0 bases, there was a span of 14 bases. The CDR3 DNA reads TGTGCCAGCAGCCAAGATAGCCCCGGTTTATCAACTAATGAAAAACTGTTTTTT. It encodes CASSQDSPGLSTNEKLFF.

The chain carries TRBV7-3 and TRBJ1-1, with no clear D. The germline gives CDR1 SGHTA, CDR2 FQGTGA. This CDR3 comprises 13 residues. Trimming cost V 3 bases and J 1 base, with 6 bases left between them. CDR3: CASSFGENTEAFF. CDR3 DNA: TGTGCCAGCAGCTTCGGAGAGAACACTGAAGCTTTCTTT.

Turning to this clone: The germline gene is not matched at one end of the junction; a read error may be the cause. This chain links TRBV19 with TRBJ1-6; 7 positions match TRBD1. From germline, CDR1 is LNHDA and CDR2 SQIVND (reference sequence). This CDR3 is built from 15 residues. The CDR3 nucleotides read TGTGCCAGTAGTCCCGACAGGGTATATACTTCACCCCTCCACTTT. Translating it yields CASSPDRVYTSPLHF.

The chain links TRBV9 to TRBJ2-2; 8 bases agree with TRBD1. The V and J ends lost 4 bases and 6 bases, in that order; junction bases with no gene match: 8. Germline CDR1 reads SGDLS; CDR2 reads YYNGEE. This CDR3 spans 15 amino acids. CDR3 protein: CASSPTGGGAGELFF. The CDR3 DNA follows: TGTGCCAGCAGCCCCACAGGGGGAGGTGCCGGGGAGCTGTTTTTT. The full variable domain, with the rest looked up from reference TRBV9 and TRBJ2-2, is DSGVTQTPKHLITATGQRVTLRCSPRSGDLSVYWYQQSLDQGLQFLIQYYNGEERAKGNILERFSAQQFPDLHSELNLSSLELGDSALYFCASSPTGGGAGELFFGEGSRLTVL.

The rearrangement uses TRBV5-3 and TRBJ2-5, with D uncertain. Being an ORF, TRBV5-3 has a function that is uncertain. CDR3 size: 12 residues. V lost 3 bases and J 5 bases, leaving 8 bases between the germline ends. In nucleotides, the CDR3 is TGTGCCAGAAGCTCTGGGCCGGAGACCCAGTACTTC. It yields the protein CARSSGPETQYF.

The rearrangement uses TRBV7-2 and TRBJ1-2, with 7 positions matching TRBD1. Germline trimming cut 7 bases from V and 8 bases from J; bases unmatched to any gene: 19. The CDR3 runs 16 residues. Germline-derived CDR1 and CDR2 are SGHTA and FQGNSA. CDR3 nucleotide sequence: TGTGCCAGCACCCTACCGGGGGCCCCGACAGGGAAAGGCTACACCTTC. Translation gives CASTLPGAPTGKGYTF.

This clone was detected only a few times. J is TRBJ2-3 and V is TRBV11-3, with 9 bases matching TRBD1. In germline, CDR1 is SGHNT, CDR2 YENEEA. This CDR3 is built from 15 residues. Unmatched junction bases numbered 4, after V lost 5 bases and J lost 1 base. The CDR3 here is CASSTRQGGTDTQYF. CDR3 sequence (DNA): TGTGCCAGCAGCACTCGACAGGGGGGCACAGATACGCAGTATTTT.

The chain has TRBV6-5 and TRBJ2-7; 9 bases map to TRBD1. CDR1 and CDR2 (germline): MNHEY, SVGAGI. Trimming took 5 bases from V and 2 from J; bases not matched to a gene: 7. The CDR3 runs to 15 residues. CDR3 coding DNA: TGTGCCAGCAGTCCTATACAGGGGGCGACCTACGAGCAGTACTTC. Its protein is CASSPIQGATYEQYF.

The chain uses TRBV29-1 and TRBJ2-1; D unclear. V was shortened by 6 bases and J by 5 bases, with 5 bases between the two germline ends. This CDR3 comprises 10 residues. Per the germline V gene, CDR1 is SQVTM and CDR2 is ANQGSEA. The CDR3, as DNA: TGCAGCGTGGCCCACAATGAGCAGTTCTTC. Translating it yields CSVAHNEQFF.

The CDR3 sequence is CASRPPGTVDGAFF. For the CDR3, the DNA is TGTGCCAGCAGACCACCCGGGACAGTGGACGGAGCTTTCTTT. The chain has TRBV6-5 and TRBJ1-1, with 7 bases that match TRBD1. Looked up from germline, CDR1 is MNHEY and CDR2 is SVGAGI. The CDR3 totals 14 residues. J was trimmed by 10 bases and V by 6 bases; bases with no gene match: 14.

This clone was detected once. The chain recombines TRBV4-1 with TRBJ2-7, with D perhaps assigned TRBD1 or TRBD2 (7 bases each). The V end was cut by 4 bases, the J end by 4 bases, with 14 bases between. The CDR3 runs to 14 residues. Germline lookup yields CDR1 MGHRA and CDR2 YSYEKL. CDR3: CASSREGAKYEQYF. CDR3 nucleotides: TGCGCCAGCAGCCGGGAGGGGGCAAAATACGAGCAGTACTTC.

The J gene is TRBJ1-2, the V gene TRBV28, with 7 bases aligning to TRBD1. Germline values: CDR1 MDHEN, CDR2 SYDVKM. After removal of 5 bases from V and 2 bases from J, the junction contained 11 bases not matched to a gene. The CDR3 length is 16 residues. CDR3 protein: CASSPQGGAANYGYTF. Here the CDR3 DNA reads TGTGCCAGCAGTCCCCAGGGGGGGGCCGCAAACTATGGCTACACCTTC.

The chain is built from TRBV19 and TRBJ1-4; D remains ambiguous. Between the trimmed V and J ends, which lost 5 bases and 2 bases, there was a span of 15 bases. Germline CDR1 reads LNHDA; CDR2 reads SQIVND (reference sequence). The CDR3 consists of 16 residues. CDR3: CASSAPGRATNEKLFF. The CDR3 nucleotides read TGTGCCAGTAGTGCCCCGGGGAGGGCCACTAATGAAAAACTGTTTTTT.

V is TRBV29-1 and J is TRBJ1-1; 9 bases are a match to TRBD1. V was pared by 6 bases and J by 3 bases, with 5 bases of the junction left unmatched. CDR3 length: 13 amino acids. Germline CDR1 reads SQVTM; CDR2 reads ANQGSEA. In nucleotides, the CDR3 is TGCAGCGTAGCGACAGGGGGGGACACTGAAGCTTTCTTT. Translated, it gives CSVATGGDTEAFF.

This chain links TRBV27 with TRBJ2-7, with 7 bases lining up with TRBD1. J gave up 3 bases and V 2 bases, and 7 bases lay outside the gene matches. This CDR3 is 15 amino acids long. CDR1 and CDR2 from the germline V gene are MNHEY and SMNVEV (reference sequence). CDR3 nucleotides: TGTGCCAGCAGTTTAAGGCCGGGACAGAGCTACGAGCAGTACTTC. Encoded protein: CASSLRPGQSYEQYF.

The V call is TRBV3-1 (or the pseudogene TRBV3-2), the J call TRBJ2-7; 8 nucleotides align to TRBD2. V shed 0 bases, J shed 4 bases, and the junction held 5 bases outside the gene matches. CDR3 length: 15 amino acids. CDR1 and CDR2 from the germline V gene are LGHDT and YNNKEL (reference sequence). This CDR3 reads CASSQDQRELYEQYF. CDR3 in DNA: TGTGCCAGCAGCCAAGATCAGCGGGAGTTATACGAGCAGTACTTC.